This paragraph covers one T cell receptor beta chain sequence. Its target is unknown. Sequenced by immunoSEQ multiplex PCR; TCRdb stores in-frame clones only, minus some. The sample carries tens of thousands of clones, under 95% recorded once. The CDR3 is made up of 18 amino acids. V was clipped by 2 bases and J by 6 bases; unmatched bases: 13. Germline lookup yields CDR1 SGHVS and CDR2 FQNEAQ. Regarding time point: newly diagnosed, previously untreated cHL patient sample. This sample is drawn from a study of PD-1 blockade in classical Hodgkin lymphoma. General study findings and limits: Newly diagnosed patients were reported to start with lower TCR diversity than healthy donors.

The receptor was isolated from a human donor with classical Hodgkin lymphoma. J is TRBJ2-3 and V is TRBV7-8; 11 bases fit TRBD2. The sequencing sample was made of peripheral blood mononuclear cells (PBMCs). CDR3 region: CASSLSPRVLAGEDTQYF. CDR3 nucleotides: TGTGCCAGCAGCTTAAGCCCACGAGTACTAGCGGGAGAGGATACGCAGTATTTT.